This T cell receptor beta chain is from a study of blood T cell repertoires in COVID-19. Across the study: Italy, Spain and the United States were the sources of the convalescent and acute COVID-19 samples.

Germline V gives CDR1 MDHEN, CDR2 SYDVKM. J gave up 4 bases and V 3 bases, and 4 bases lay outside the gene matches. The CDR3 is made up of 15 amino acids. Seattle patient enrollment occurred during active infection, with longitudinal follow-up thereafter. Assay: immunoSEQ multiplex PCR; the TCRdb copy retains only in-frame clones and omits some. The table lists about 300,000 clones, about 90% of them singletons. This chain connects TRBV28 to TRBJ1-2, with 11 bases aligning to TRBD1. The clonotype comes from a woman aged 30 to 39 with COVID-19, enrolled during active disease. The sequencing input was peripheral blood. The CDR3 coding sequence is TGTGCCAGCAGTTTCCTCGGGACAGGGGGCTATGGCTACACCTTC. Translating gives CASSFLGTGGYGYTF.